This record concerns one T cell receptor (beta chain) sequence. This sample is part of a study of blood T cell repertoires in COVID-19. Overall study context: Whether acute or convalescent, the COVID-19 samples came from the United States, Italy and Spain. PBMCs, B-cell-depleted T cells, or T cells were the source of the cDNA or gDNA that made up the material.

In the original analysis: Amplification with reference gene primers provided the estimates of nucleated cell counts. The data were produced by immunoSEQ multiplex PCR, yet TCRdb's version contains in-frame clones alone and is incomplete. V, J and clone size are those of that table, while D and trimming were read from the DNA. The sample includes under 130,000 clones, about four fifths seen only once; the top ten take 15%. This CDR3 comprises 14 residues. V was trimmed by 0 bases and J by 5 bases, leaving 9 bases between them. CDR1 and CDR2 from the germline V gene are SGHRS and YFSETQ. V gene TRBV5-1 combines with J gene TRBJ2-1; D is possibly TRBD1 (5 bases). This sequence was found in an elderly woman with acute or convalescent COVID-19. Sequenced material: peripheral blood. The CDR3 coding sequence is TGCGCCAGCAGCTTGGACAGGTCCCACAATGAGCAGTTCTTC. Protein: CASSLDRSHNEQFF.